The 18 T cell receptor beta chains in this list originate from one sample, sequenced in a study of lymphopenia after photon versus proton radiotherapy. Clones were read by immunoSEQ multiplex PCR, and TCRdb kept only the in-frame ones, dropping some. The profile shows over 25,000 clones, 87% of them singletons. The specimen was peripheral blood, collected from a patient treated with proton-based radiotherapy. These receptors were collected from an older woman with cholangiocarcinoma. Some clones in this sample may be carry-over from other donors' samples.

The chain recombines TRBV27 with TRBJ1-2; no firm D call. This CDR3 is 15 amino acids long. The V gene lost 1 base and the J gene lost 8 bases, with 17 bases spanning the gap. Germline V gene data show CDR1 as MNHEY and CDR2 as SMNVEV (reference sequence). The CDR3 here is CASSLWADSTGGYTF. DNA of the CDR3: TGTGCCAGCAGTTTATGGGCAGATTCTACGGGGGGCTACACCTTC.

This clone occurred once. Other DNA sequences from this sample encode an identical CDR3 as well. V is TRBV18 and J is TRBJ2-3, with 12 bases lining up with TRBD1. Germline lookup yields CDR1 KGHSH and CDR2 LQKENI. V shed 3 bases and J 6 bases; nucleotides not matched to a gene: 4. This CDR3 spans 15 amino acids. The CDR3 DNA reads TGTGCCAGCTCACCCCGGGACAGGGGGCTGGATACGCAGTATTTT. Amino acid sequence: CASSPRDRGLDTQYF.

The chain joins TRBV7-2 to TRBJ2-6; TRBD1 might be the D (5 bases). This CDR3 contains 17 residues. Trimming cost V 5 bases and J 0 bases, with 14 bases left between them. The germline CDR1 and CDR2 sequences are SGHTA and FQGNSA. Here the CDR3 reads CASSPRQPSSGANVLTF. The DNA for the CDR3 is TGTGCCAGCAGCCCCAGACAGCCCAGCTCTGGGGCCAACGTCCTGACTTTC.

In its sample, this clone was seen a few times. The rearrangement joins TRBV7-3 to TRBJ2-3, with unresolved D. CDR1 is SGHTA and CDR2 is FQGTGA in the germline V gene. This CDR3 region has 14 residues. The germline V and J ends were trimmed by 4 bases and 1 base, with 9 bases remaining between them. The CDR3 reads CASSWGRGTDTQYF. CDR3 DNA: TGTGCCAGCAGCTGGGGAAGGGGCACAGATACGCAGTATTTT.

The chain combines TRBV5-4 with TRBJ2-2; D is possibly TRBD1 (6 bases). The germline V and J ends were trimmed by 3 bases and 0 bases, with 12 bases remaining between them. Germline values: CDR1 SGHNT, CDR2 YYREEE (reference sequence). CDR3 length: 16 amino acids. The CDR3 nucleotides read TGTGCCAGCAGCTCTCAACAGGGTCCGAACACCGGGGAGCTGTTTTTT. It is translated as CASSSQQGPNTGELFF.

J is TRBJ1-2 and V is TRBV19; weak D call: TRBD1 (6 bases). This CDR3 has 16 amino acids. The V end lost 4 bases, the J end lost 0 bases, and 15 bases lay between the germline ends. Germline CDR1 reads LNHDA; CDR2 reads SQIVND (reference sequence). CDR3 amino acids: CASSNWPGGSNYGYTF. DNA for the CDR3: TGTGCCAGTAGTAATTGGCCCGGGGGCTCTAACTATGGCTACACCTTC.

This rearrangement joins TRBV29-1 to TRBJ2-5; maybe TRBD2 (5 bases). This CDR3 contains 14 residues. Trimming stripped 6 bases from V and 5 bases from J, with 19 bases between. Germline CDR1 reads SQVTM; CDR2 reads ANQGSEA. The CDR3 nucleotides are TGCAGCGTCCAGACCCCCGCTAGCCTGGAGACCCAGTACTTC. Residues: CSVQTPASLETQYF.

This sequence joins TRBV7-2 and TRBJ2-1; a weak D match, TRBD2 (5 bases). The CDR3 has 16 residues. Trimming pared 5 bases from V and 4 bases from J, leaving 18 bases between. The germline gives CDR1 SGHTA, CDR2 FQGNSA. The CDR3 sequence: CASSPAGGGPYNEQFF. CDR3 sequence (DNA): TGTGCCAGCAGCCCCGCCGGAGGCGGCCCGTACAATGAGCAGTTCTTC.

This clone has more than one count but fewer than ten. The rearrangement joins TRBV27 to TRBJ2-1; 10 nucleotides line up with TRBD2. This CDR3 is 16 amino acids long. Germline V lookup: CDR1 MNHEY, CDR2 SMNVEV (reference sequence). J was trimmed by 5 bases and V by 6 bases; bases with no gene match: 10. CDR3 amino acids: CASRDLAGVDDNEQFF. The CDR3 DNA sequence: TGTGCCAGCAGGGACCTAGCGGGAGTTGATGACAATGAGCAGTTCTTC.

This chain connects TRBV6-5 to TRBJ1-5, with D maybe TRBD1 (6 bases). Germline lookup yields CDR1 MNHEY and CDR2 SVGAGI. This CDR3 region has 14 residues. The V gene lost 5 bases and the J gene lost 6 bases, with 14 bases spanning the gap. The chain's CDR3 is CASSRTVRGQPQHF. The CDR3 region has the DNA TGTGCCAGCAGTCGGACAGTAAGGGGTCAGCCCCAGCATTTT.

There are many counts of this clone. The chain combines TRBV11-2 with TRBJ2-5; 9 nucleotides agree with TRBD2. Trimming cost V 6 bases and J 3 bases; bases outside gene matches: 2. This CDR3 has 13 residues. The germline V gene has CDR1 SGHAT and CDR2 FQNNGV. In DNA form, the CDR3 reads TGTGCCAGCAGTAGCGGGGGTAAAGAGACCCAGTACTTC. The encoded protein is CASSSGGKETQYF.

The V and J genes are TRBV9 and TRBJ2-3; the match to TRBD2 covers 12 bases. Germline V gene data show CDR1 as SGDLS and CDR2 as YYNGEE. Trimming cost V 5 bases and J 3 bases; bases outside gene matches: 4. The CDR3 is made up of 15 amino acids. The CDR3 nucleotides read TGTGCCAGCAGAACCGGGACTAGCGGGACAGATACGCAGTATTTT. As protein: CASRTGTSGTDTQYF.

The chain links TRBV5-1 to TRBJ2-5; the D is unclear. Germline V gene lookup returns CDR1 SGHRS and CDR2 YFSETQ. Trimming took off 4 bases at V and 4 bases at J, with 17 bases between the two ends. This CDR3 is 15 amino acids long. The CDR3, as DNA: TGCGCCAGCAGCCAGACTCGGACCTCGGGAGAGACCCAGTACTTC. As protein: CASSQTRTSGETQYF.

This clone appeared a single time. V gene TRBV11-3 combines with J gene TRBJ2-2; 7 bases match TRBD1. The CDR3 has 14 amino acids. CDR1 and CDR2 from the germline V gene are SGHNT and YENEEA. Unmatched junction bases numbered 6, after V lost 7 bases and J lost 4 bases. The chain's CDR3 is CASTQTGSTGELFF. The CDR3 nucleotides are TGTGCCAGCACCCAGACAGGGAGCACCGGGGAGCTGTTTTTT.

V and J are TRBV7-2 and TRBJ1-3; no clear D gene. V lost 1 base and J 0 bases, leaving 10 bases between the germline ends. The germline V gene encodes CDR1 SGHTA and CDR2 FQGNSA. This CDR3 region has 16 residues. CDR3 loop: CASSLGPVLSGNTIYF. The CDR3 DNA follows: TGTGCCAGCAGCTTAGGTCCGGTGCTCTCTGGAAACACCATATATTTT.

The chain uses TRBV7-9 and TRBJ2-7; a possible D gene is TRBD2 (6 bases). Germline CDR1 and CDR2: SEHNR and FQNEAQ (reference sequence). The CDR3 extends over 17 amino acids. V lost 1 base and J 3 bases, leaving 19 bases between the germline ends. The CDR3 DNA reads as TGTGCCAGCAGCTTAGATTGGCTAGCGAGCTCATTCTACGAGCAGTACTTC. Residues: CASSLDWLASSFYEQYF.

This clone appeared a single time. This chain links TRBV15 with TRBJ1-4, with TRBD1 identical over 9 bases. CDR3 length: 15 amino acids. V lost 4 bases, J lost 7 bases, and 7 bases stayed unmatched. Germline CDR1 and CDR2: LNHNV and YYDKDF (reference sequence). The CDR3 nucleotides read TGTGCCACCAGCAAAGGACGACAGGGGGGTGAAAAACTGTTTTTT. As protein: CATSKGRQGGEKLFF.

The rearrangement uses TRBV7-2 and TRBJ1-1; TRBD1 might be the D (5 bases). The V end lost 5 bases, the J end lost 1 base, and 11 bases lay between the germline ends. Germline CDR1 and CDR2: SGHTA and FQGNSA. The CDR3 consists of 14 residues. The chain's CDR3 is CASSPRRGNTEAFF. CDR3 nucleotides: TGTGCCAGCAGCCCCCGGAGGGGGAACACTGAAGCTTTCTTT.